This T cell receptor (beta chain) was recovered during a study of blood T cell repertoires in COVID-19. Turning to the study itself: The United States, Italy and Spain provided the acute and convalescent COVID-19 samples. Sources were T cells, B-cell-depleted T cells, or PBMCs; the material itself was cDNA or gDNA.

This clone was detected a few times. Here immunoSEQ multiplex PCR was the method, and the copy in TCRdb shows in-frame clones only, minus some. This sample has around 260,000 clones, with around 80% found just once. This CDR3 comprises 17 residues. V was trimmed by 3 bases and J by 6 bases, leaving 24 bases between them. The V gene's germline CDR1 is DFQATT and CDR2 SNEGSKA (reference sequence). The clonotype was recovered from a man in his 60s with acute or convalescent COVID-19. The sequencing sample was made of peripheral blood. The V gene is TRBV20-1, the J gene TRBJ1-5, with D unresolved. The CDR3 nucleotides read TGCAGTGCTAGTAGGGAGATAGGGCCGCTTCGAGGTCAGCCCCAGCATTTT. Residues: CSASREIGPLRGQPQHF.